This TCR beta chain originates from a study of T cell repertoires in ileal Crohn's disease. Sequencing used immunoSEQ multiplex PCR; TCRdb keeps in-frame clones, though not all of them. The data contain 9,500 to 12,000 clones, over 75% of them singletons. The germline gives CDR1 LNHDA, CDR2 SQIVND (reference sequence). CDR3 length equals 13 residues. The V gene lost 11 bases and the J gene lost 0 bases, with 11 bases spanning the gap. Regarding time point: inflamed ileum from the surgical specimen. V gene TRBV19 combines with J gene TRBJ1-5; a possible D gene is TRBD1 (5 bases). Sample: ileal tissue. The source is an adult with Crohn's disease. CDR3 sequence (DNA): TGTGCCGTACGGGGGATTAGCAATCAGCCCCAGCATTTT. It yields the protein CAVRGISNQPQHF.